This T cell receptor beta chain was sequenced in a study of blood T cell repertoires in COVID-19. Whole-study context: The samples span acute and convalescent COVID-19 from the United States, Italy and Spain. PBMCs, B-cell-depleted T cells, or T cells provided the cDNA or gDNA that made up the material.

V lost 6 bases and J 0 bases, leaving 11 bases between the germline ends. There are 14 residues in the CDR3. Germline lookup yields CDR1 MNHEY and CDR2 SMNVEV (reference sequence). Source study methods: Estimation of nucleated cell counts relied on the amplification of reference gene primers. The protocol was immunoSEQ multiplex PCR, while the TCRdb copy is restricted to in-frame clones and leaves out a portion. V and J calls and clone size come straight from that table; D and trimming were deduced from the DNA. The sample contains about 210,000 clones, 70% to 90% of which appear only once. The sample taken for sequencing was peripheral blood. The chain uses TRBV27 and TRBJ1-1; a possible D gene is TRBD1 (6 bases). The sequence was obtained from a man between 18 and 35 years old with active or convalescent COVID-19. The CDR3 nucleotides are TGTGCCAGCAGGAACGGACAGCTGAACACTGAAGCTTTCTTT. It yields the protein CASRNGQLNTEAFF.